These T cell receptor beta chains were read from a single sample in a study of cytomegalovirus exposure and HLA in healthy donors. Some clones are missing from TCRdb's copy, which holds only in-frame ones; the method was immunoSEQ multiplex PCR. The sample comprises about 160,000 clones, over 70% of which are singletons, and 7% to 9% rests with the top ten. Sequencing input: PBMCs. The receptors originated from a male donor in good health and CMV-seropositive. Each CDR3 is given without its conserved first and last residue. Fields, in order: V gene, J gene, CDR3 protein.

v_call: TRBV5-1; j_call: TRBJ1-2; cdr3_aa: ASRAFQGSDGYT
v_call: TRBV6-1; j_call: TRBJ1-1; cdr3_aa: ASSETGNTEAF
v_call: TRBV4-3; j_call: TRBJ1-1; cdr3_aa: ASSPFSRGSEAF
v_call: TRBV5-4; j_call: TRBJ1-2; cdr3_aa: ASSQRRDYGHT
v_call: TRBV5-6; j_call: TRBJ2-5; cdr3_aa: ASMQGMQETQY
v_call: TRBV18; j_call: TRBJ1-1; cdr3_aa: ASSTGGGNTEAF
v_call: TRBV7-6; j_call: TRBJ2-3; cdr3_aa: ASSLAQWGGPDTQY
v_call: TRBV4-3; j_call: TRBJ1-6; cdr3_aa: ASSQDAGAWTPLH
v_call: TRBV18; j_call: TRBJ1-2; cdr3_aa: ASSPARGSNYGYT
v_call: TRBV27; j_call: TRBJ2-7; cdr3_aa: ASSLNGPRNEQY
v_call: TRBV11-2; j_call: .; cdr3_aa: ASSLRDRAYEQY
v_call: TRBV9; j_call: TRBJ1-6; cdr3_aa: ASSGLTDNSPLH
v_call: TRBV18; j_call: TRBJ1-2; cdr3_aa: ASSPAQGGST
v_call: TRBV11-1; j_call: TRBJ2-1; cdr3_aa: ASSPAGAGEQF
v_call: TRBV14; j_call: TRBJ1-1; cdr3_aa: ASSVGAGTEAF
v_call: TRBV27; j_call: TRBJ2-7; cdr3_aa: ASSSQGGHEQY
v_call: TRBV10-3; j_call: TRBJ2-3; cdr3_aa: AISGVVSSTDTQY
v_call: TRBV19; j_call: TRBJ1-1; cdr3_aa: ASREGGTEAF
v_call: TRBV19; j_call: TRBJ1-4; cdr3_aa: ASSTGQGEKLF
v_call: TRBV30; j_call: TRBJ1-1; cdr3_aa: AWRPPDSSVGASPFSEAF
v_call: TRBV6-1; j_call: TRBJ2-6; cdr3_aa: ASSVRVSGANVLT
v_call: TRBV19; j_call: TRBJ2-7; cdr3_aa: ASSLRQGADPQY
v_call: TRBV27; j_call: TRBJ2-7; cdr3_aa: ASSFGGLSYEQY
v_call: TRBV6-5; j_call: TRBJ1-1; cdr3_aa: ASSYQGNTEAF
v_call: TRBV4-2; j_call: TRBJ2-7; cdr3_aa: ASSQEEGQGSYEQY
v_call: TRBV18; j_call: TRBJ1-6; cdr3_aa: ASRGGDSPLH
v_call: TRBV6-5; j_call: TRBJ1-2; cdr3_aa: ASSVAATNYGYT
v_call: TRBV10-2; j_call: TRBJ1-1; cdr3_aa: ASSDSGNRATEAF
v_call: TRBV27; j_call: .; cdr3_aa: ARTWRTVLGRDYEQY
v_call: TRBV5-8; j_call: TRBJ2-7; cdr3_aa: ASSLVSWQGMAEQY
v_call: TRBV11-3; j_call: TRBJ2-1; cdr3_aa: ASSLGTAGGLNYNEQF
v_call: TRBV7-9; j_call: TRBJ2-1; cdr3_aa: ASSSRLAGYNEQF
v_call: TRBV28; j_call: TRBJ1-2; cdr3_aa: ASSDPFGSWDGYT
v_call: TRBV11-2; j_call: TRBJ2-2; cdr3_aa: ASSFSGGATGELF
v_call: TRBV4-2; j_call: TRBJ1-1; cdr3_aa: ASSQEGGRMNTEAF
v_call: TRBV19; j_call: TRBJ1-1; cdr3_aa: ASSDAGRRAF
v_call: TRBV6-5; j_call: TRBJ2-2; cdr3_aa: ASSYSAGLDGELF
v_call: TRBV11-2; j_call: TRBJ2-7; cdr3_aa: ASRRPGQGDYEQY
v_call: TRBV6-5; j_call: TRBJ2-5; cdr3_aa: ASNPGQGGETQY
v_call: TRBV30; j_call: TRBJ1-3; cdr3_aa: AWWRGSGNTIY
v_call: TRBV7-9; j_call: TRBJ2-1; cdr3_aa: ASSLGSQKF
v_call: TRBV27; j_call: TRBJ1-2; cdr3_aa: ASSSTGQGFYGYT